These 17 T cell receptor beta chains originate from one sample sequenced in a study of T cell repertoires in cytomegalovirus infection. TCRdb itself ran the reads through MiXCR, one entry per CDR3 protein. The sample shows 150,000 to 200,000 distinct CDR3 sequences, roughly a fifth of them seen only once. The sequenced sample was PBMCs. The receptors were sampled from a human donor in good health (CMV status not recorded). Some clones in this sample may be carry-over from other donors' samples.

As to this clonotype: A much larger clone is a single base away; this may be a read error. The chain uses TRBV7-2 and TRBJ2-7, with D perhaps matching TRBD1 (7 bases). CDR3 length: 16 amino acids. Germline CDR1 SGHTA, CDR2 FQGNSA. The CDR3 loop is CDSSLGGGQSSYEQYF. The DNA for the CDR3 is TGTGACAGCAGCTTAGGAGGGGGACAGAGCTCCTACGAGCAGTACTTC.

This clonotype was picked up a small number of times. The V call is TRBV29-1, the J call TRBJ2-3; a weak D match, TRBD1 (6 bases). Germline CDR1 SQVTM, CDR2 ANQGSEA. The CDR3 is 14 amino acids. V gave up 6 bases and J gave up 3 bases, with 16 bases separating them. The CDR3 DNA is TGCAGCGTGAAAAACAGGGAAGTAACAGATACGCAGTATTTT. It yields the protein CSVKNREVTDTQYF.

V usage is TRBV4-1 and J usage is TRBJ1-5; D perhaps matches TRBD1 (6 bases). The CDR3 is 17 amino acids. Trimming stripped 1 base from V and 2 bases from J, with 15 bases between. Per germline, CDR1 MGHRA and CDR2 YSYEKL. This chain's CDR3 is CASSQVPPAGGNQPQHF. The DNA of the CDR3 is TGCGCCAGCAGCCAAGTACCCCCTGCAGGGGGCAATCAGCCCCAGCATTTT.

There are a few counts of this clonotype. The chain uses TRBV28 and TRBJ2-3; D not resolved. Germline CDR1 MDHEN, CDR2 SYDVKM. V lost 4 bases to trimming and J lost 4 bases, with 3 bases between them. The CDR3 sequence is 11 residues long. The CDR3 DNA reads TGTGCCAGCAGTTGGGCAGATACGCAGTATTTT. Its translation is CASSWADTQYF.

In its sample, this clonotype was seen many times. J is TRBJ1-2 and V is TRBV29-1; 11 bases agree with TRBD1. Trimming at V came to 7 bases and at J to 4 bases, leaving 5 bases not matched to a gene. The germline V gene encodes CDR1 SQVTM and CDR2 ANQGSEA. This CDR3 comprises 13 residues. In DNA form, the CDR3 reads TGCAGCGCGCCGGGACAGGGGGTCTATGGCTACACCTTC. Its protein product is CSAPGQGVYGYTF.

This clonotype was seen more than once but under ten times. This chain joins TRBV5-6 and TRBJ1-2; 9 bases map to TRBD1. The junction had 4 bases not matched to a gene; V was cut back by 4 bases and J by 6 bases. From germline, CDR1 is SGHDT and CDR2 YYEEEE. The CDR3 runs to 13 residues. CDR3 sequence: CASSDTGGNGYTF. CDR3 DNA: TGTGCCAGCAGCGACACAGGGGGCAATGGCTACACCTTC. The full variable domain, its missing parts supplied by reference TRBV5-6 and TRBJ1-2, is DAGVTQSPTHLIKTRGQQVTLRCSPKSGHDTVSWYQQALGQGPQFIFQYYEEEERQRGNFPDRFSGHQFPNYSSELNVNALLLGDSALYLCASSDTGGNGYTFGSGTRLTVV.

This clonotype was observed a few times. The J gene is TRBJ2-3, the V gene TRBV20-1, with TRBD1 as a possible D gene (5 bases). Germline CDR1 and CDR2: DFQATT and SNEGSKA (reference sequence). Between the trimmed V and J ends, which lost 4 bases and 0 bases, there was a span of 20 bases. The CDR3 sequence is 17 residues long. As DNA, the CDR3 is TGCAGTGCTAATCGTTTGGGTCAGGGAATTAGCACAGATACGCAGTATTTT. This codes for CSANRLGQGISTDTQYF.

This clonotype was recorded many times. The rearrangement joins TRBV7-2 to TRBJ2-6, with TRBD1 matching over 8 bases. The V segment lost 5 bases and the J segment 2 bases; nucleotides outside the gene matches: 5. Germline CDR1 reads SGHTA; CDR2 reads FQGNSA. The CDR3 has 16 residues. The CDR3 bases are TGTGCCAGCAGCCGACAGGGGACTGCTGGGGCCAACGTCCTGACTTTC. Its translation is CASSRQGTAGANVLTF. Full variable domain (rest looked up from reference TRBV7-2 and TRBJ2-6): GAGVSQSPSNKVTEKGKDVELRCDPISGHTALYWYRQSLGQGLEFLIYFQGNSAPDKSGLPSDRFSAERTGGSVSTLTIQRTQQEDSAVYLCASSRQGTAGANVLTFGAGSRLTVL.

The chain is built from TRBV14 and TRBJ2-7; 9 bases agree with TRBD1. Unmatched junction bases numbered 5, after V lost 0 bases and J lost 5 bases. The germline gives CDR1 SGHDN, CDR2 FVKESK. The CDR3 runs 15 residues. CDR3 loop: CASSQEGQGINEQYF. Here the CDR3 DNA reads TGTGCCAGCAGCCAAGAAGGACAGGGGATAAACGAGCAGTACTTC.

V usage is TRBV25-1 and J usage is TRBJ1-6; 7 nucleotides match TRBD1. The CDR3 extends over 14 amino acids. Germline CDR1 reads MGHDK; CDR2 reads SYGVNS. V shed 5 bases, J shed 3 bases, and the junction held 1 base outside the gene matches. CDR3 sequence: CASSTGVYNSPLHF. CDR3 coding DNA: TGTGCCAGCAGTACAGGGGTCTATAATTCACCCCTCCACTTT.

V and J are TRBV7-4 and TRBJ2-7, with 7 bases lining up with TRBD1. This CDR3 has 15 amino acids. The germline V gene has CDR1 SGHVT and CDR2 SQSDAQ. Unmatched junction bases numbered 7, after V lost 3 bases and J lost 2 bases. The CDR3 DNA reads TGTGCCAGCAGCTTTTTCGAGACAGGGACCTACGAGCAGTACTTC. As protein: CASSFFETGTYEQYF. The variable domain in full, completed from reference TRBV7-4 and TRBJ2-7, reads GAGVSQSPRYKVAKRGRDVALRCDSISGHVTLYWYRQTLGQGSEVLTYSQSDAQRDKSGRPSGRFSAERPERSVSTLKIQRTEQGDSAVYLCASSFFETGTYEQYFGPGTRLTVT.

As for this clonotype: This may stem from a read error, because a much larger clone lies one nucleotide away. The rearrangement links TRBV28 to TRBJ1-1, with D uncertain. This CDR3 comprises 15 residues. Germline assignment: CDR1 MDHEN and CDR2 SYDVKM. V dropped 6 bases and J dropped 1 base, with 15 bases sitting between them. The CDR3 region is CASSLGGAENTEAFF. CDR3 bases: TGTGCCAGCAGCTTAGGCGGCGCTGAGAACACTGAAGCTTTCTTT.

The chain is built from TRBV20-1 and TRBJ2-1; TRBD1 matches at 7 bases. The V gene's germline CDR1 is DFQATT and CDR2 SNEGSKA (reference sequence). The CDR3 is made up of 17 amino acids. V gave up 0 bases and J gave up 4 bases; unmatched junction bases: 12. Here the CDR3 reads CSARDPKRGRFYNEQFF. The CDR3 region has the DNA TGCAGTGCTAGAGATCCCAAAAGGGGGCGGTTTTACAATGAGCAGTTCTTC.

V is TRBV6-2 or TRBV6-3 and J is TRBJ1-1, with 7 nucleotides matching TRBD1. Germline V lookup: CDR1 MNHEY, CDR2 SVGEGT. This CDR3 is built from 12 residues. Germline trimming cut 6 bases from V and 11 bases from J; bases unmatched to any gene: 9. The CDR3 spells CASRRQGLSAFF. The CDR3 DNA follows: TGTGCCAGCAGGCGACAGGGTCTATCGGCTTTCTTT.

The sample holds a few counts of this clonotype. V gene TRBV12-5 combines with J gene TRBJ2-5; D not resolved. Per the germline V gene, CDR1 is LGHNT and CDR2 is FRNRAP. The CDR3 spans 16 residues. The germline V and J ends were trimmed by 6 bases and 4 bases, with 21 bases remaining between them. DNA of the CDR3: TGTGCTAGTGGGACGTCTCGGCAGTTGGATCCAGAGACCCAGTACTTC. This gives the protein CASGTSRQLDPETQYF.

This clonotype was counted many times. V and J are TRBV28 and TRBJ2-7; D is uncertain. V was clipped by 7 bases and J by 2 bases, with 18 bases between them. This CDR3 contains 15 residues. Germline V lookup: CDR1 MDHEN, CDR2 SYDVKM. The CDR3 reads CASTQRPTAAYEQYF. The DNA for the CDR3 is TGTGCCAGCACTCAGAGGCCAACCGCCGCCTACGAGCAGTACTTC.

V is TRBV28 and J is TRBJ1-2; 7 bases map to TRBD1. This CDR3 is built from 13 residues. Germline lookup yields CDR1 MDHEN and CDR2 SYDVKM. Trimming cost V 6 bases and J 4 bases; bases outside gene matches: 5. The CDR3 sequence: CASSRGASYGYTF. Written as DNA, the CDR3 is TGTGCCAGCAGCAGGGGGGCTAGCTATGGCTACACCTTC.